This TCR beta chain was profiled in a study of blood T cells in healthy people across ages (dated by TCRdb to 2014 to 2015). Some background on the complete study: In model experiments, template switching captured roughly one uniquely barcoded TCR beta cDNA molecule for every two T cells. To track age-related changes in TCR beta repertoire diversity, the study relied on deep sequencing normalized with unique cDNA molecular identifiers. Four age groups were formed from the donors: young (average 16 years), middle-aged (around 39), aged (approximately 60) and long-lived (around 80). To avoid experimental bias, donors of different ages were randomly spread across the sequencing lanes. The study analyzed two additional independent replicas of 1 million unique cDNA reads from the same blood draw for two donors, one aged 18 to 30 and one aged 80 or older.

The donors were about 40 Caucasian individuals from Russia, aged 6 to 90 years, who were systemically healthy. Each donor gave 8 to 10 milliliters of peripheral blood, collected into EDTA-treated Vacutainer tubes. Ficoll-Paque density-gradient centrifugation was used to isolate PBMCs, with at least 7 million per sample. Total RNA was extracted from PBMCs with Trizol reagent, with at least 6 micrograms obtained per sample. For every donor, flow cytometry on a PBMC aliquot measured the percentage of naive CD45RAhigh/CD27high T cells. Receptor amplification or capture employed 5' RACE. Sequencing used an Illumina HiSeq 2500. A second PCR of roughly 7 to 12 cycles was performed with a sample-barcoded 5' primer and a J-beta primer mix. A unique molecular identifier was introduced onto each TCR beta cDNA molecule by a template-switch 5' adaptor carrying 12 random nucleotides. Each sample yielded at least 2.5 million CDR3-containing paired-end reads. First-strand cDNA was synthesized from all RNA with the Mint cDNA synthesis kit, primed by a TRBC-specific oligonucleotide. Following uracil-DNA glycosylase treatment, a first 18-cycle PCR with universal primers M1SS and BC2_uni_R was performed on all cDNA. Per the source publication's procedure: For normalization, 1 million high-quality reads, each with a distinct molecular identifier, were randomly selected from each sample. Instead of being binned into consensus sequences, reads that shared molecular identifiers were thrown out. MiTCR, with a Q25 quality threshold and the strictest error-elimination algorithm, was used for CDR3 identification, clonotype clustering and error correction. Lower-bound total TCR beta diversity was estimated with a nonparametric unseen species model using Euler transformation. The public reads were quality trimmed at Q25 with fastp and then assembled into clones with MiXCR by TCRdb, keeping productive beta chains. All rows with the same CDR3 protein become a single entry with the most common DNA and genes. The V and J calls, along with clone size, are taken from TCRdb and not from the paper's own processing. This sample has hundreds of thousands of distinct CDR3 sequences in its table, and roughly half of those were observed once. The ten largest clonotypes hold roughly 51% of the sample.

Including cysteine and phenylalanine, the CDR3 has 13 amino acids. Only the CDR3 region is kept as DNA, spanning 39 bases read in frame from base 1. The germline V gene sets CDR1 to SQVTM and CDR2 to ANQGSEA. Details on this clonotype: No cognate antigen has been identified for it. No much larger clonotype is one base removed from it; base qualities were not supplied.

General conclusions and limits of the study: Because the CMV infection status of the donors was unknown, age-related changes in expanded clonotypes may potentially have been confounded. Since profiling was done on bulk unsorted PBMCs, naive and antigen-experienced compartments could not be conclusively compared. There was a strong correlation between observed TCR beta diversity and the percentage of naive T cells measured by flow cytometry. As age increased, observed TCR beta diversity per million T cells dropped in a roughly linear way, and a significant reduction was already evident by age 40. Compared with the aged group, more naive CD4+ T cells, fewer expanded clones and increased TCR diversity were shown by the long-lived group, suggesting age selection. Estimates of total diversity from one million sequenced T cells were regarded as lower bounds and underestimates.

Rearrangement joined TRBV29-1 to TRBJ2-5, and 8 junctional nucleotides match TRBD1. The closer fit of TRBJ2-7 to the DNA end suggests the J call may be wrong. The sequencing sample was made of blood. The TCR comes from a man between 60 and 70 years old in good health. The CDR3 reads as follows: CSATGTGPYEQYF. The sequence in DNA is TGCAGCGCCACCGGGACAGGCCCTTACGAGCAGTACTTC.